The sample holds many counts of the clone carrying this T cell receptor beta chain. The CDR3 totals 12 residues. V gave up 5 bases and J gave up 5 bases, with 6 bases separating them. The data were taken from a study of T-cell reconstitution after alpha-beta-depleted transplantation in children. The authors prepared the TCRbeta library with unique molecular identifiers. MiXCR, run by TCRdb on the PCR reads, gives a single entry per CDR3 protein. This table holds roughly 500,000 distinct CDR3 sequences, around 16% found once. This receptor was taken from a human donor who donated a stem cell graft to a child with acute lymphoblastic leukemia. The material was PBMCs from the stem cell graft donor, obtained from the stem cell graft. The chain recombines TRBV12-3 or TRBV12-4 with TRBJ2-2; D uncertain. CDR3 nucleotides: TGTGCCAGCAGTCCACTAACCGGGGAGCTGTTTTTT. Translated, it gives CASSPLTGELFF.